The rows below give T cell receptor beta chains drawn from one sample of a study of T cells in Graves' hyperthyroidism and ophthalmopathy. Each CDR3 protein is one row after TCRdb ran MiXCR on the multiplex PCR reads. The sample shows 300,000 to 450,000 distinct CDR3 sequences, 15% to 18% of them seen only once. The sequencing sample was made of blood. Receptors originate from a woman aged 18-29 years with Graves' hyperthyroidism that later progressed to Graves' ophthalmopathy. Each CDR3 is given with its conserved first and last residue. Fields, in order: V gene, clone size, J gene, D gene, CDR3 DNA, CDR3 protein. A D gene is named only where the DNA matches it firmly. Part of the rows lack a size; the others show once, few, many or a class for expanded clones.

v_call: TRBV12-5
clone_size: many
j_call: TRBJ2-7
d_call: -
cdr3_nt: TGTGCTAGTGGTTTGCCCCGATTGGGGGGATACGAGCAGTACTTC
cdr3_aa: CASGLPRLGGYEQYF

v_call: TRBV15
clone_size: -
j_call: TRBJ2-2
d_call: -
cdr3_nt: TGTGCCACCAGCAGAGGAGGTTCGATGGGCGGGGAGCTGTTTTTT
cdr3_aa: CATSRGGSMGGELFF

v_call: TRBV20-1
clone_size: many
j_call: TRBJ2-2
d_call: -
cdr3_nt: TGCAGTGCTAGTCCCGGGAGCGTCACCGGGGAGCTGTTTTTT
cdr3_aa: CSASPGSVTGELFF

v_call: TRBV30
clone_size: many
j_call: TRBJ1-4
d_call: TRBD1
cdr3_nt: TGTGCCTGGAGACCCGGGACAGGGAATGAAAAACTGTTTTTT
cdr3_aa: CAWRPGTGNEKLFF

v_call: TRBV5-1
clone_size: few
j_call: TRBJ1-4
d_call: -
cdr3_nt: TGCGCCAGCAGCTATGGACAGCGTGAAGAAAAACTGTTTTTT
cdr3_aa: CASSYGQREEKLFF

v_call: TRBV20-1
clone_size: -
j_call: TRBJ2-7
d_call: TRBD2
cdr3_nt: TGCAGTGCTAGAGATACCGGACTAGCCATTTTCGGTGAGCAGTACTTC
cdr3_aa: CSARDTGLAIFGEQYF

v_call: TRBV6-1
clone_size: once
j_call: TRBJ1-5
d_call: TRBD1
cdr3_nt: TGTGCCACTTCGGACAGGCTTCAGAGGGGCAATCAGCCCCAGCATTTT
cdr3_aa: CATSDRLQRGNQPQHF

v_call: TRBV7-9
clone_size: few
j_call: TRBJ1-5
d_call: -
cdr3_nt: TGTGCCAGCAGCTTAGGGCAGGGCGTCGATCAGCCCCAGCATTTT
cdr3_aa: CASSLGQGVDQPQHF

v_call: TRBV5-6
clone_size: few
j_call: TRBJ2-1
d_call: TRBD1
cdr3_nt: TGTGCCAGCAGCTCCCTGCACAGGGGTGATGAGCAGTTCTTC
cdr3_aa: CASSSLHRGDEQFF

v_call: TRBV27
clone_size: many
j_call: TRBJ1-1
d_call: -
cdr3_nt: TGTGCCAGCAGTTTATTCCCGATGAACACTGAAGCTTTCTTT
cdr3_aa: CASSLFPMNTEAFF

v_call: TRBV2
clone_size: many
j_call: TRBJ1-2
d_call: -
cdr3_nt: TGTGCCAGCAGTGAAGCTACAGTCTATGGCTACACCTTC
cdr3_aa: CASSEATVYGYTF

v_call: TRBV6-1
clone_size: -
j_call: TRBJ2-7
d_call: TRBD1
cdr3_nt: TGTGCCAGCAGTCGAGCCTCCGGGACAGGCCTAGTCGAGCAGTACTTC
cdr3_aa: CASSRASGTGLVEQYF

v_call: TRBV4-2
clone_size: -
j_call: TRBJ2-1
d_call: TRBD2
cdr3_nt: TGTGCCAGCAGCCAGTTAGCGGGAGGGCTTAATCTCTACAATGAGCAGTTCTTC
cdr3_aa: CASSQLAGGLNLYNEQFF

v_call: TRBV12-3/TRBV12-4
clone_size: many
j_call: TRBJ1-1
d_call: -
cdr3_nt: TGTGCCAGCACCACGAGTGGCACTGAAGCTTTCTTT
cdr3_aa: CASTTSGTEAFF

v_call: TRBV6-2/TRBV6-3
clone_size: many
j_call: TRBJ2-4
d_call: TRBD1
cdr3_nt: TGTGCCAGCAGTACGGACAGGGGCCAGCTAGAGTGGTACAGCGCGAAAGCCAAAAACATTCAGTACTTC
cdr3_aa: CASSTDRGQLEWYSAKAKNIQYF

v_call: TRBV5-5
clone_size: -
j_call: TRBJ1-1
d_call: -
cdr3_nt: TGTGCCAGCAGCTTGGCGGGGGGCGCGGCTGAAGCTTTCTTT
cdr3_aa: CASSLAGGAAEAFF

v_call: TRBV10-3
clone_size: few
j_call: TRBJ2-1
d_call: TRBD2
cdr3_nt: TGTGCCATCAGTGAGTCTGGACTAGCGGACAATGAGCAGTTCTTC
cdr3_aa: CAISESGLADNEQFF

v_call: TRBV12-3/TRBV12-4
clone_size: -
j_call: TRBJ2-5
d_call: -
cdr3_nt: TGTGCCAGCAGTTACCCGGCCCAGCGAGAGACCCAGTACTTC
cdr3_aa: CASSYPAQRETQYF

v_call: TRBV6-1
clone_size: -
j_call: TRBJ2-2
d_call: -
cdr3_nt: TGTGCCAGCAGTAGCGGAGGGGAGGTCACCGGGGAGCTGTTTTTT
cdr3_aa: CASSSGGEVTGELFF

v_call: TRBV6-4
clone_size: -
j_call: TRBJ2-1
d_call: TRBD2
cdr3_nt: TGTGCCAGCAGAAAGCGGGAGGGCCTGGCCGATGAGCAGTTCTTC
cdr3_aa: CASRKREGLADEQFF

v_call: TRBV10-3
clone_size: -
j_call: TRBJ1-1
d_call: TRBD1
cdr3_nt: TGTGCCATCAGTGAAAGGGGGCCTGGTGAAGCTTTCTTT
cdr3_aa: CAISERGPGEAFF

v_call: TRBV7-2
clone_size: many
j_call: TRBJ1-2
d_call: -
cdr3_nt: TGTGCCAGCAGCTTAGGCCCGGGGTTTAACTATGGCTACACCTTC
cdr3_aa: CASSLGPGFNYGYTF

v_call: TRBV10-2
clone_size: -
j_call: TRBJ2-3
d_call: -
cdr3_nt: TGCGCCAGCAGTGAGGTTTGGGCGGGGGCCACAGATACGCAGTATTTT
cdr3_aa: CASSEVWAGATDTQYF

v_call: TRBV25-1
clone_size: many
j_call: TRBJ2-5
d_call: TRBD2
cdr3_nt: TGTGCCAGCAGTGAATACATACGGACTAGCGGGTTCGAGACCCAGTACTTC
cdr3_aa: CASSEYIRTSGFETQYF

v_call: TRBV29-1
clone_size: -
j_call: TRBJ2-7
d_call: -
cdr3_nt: TGCAGCGTTAAAGGAACGGGCTCCTACGAGCAGTACTTC
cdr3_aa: CSVKGTGSYEQYF